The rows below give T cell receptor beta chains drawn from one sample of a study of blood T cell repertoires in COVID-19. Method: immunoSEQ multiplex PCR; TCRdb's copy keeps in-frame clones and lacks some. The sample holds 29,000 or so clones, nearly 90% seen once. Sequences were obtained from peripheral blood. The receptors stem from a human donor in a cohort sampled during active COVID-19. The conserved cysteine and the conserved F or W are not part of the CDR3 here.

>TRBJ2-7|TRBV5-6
ASSLGGGVGYEQY
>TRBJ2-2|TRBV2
ASSLTGGGTGELF
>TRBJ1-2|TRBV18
ASSPGQGHGYT
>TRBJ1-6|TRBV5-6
ASSLATGEILH
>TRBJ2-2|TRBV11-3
ASSLQAGLAYTGELF
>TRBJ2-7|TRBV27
ASSTSGARYEQY
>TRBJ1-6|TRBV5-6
ASSRGGSSYNSPLH
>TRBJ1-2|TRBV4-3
ASSGTKVGGGGYGYT
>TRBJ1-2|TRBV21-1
ASSFKTGSGGDGDGYT
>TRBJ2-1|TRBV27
ASSLSAANYNEQF
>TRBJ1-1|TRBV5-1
ASSLEVGGAAAF
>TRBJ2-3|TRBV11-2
ASSLYSTDTQY
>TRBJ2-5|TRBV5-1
ASSRGTGTYVQETQY
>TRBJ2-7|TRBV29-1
SVAGPGQSSYEQY
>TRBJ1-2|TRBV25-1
ASSADRYTNYGYT
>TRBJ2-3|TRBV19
ASRDRDTDTQY
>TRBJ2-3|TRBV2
ASSEWLTTDTQY
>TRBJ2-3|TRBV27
ASSRAGGFTDTQY
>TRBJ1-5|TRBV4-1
ASSQSGQGNQPQH
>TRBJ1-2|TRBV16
ASSQSGTASFGGYT
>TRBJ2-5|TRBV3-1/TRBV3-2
ASSHLGTSSETQY
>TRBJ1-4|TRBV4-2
ASSQDGTGDNEKLF